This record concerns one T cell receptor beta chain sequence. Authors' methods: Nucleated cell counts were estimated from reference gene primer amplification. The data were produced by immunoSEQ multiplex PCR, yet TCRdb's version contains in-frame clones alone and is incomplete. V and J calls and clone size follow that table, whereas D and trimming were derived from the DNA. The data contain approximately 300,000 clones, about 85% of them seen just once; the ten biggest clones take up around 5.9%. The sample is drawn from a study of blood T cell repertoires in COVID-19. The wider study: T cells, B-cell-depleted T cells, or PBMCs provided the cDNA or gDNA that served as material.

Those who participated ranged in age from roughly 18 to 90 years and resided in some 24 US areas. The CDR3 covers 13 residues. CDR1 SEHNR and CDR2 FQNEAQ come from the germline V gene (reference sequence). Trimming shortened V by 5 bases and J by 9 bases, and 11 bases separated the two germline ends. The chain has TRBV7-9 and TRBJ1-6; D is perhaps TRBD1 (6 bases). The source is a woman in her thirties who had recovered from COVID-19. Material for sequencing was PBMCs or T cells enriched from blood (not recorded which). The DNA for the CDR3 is TGTGCCAGCAGCCCCAGGGGCTTTTCACCCCTCCACTTT. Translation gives CASSPRGFSPLHF.